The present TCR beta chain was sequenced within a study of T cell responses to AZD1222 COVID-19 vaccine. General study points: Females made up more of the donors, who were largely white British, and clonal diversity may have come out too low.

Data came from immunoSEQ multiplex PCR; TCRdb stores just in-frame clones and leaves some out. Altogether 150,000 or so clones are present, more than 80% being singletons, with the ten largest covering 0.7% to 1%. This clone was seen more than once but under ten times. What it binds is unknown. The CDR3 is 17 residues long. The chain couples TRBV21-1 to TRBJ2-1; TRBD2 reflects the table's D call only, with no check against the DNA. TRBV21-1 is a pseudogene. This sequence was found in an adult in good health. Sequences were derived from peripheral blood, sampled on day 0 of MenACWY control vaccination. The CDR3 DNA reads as TGTGCCAGCAGCAAAAGTAGCGGGAAGAGCTCCTACAATGAGCAGTTCTTC. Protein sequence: CASSKSSGKSSYNEQFF.